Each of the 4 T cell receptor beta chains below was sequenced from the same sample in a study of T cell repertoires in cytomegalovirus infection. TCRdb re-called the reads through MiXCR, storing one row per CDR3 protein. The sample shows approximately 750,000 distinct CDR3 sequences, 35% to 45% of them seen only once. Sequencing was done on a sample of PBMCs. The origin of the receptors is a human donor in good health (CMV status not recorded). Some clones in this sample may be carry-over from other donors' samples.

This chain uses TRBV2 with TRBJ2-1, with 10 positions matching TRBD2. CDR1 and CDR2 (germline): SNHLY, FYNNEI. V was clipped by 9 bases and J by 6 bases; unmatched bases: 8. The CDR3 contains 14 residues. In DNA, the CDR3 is TGTGCCAGTTCCGGGACTAGCGCGACCAATGAGCAGTTCTTC. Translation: CASSGTSATNEQFF.

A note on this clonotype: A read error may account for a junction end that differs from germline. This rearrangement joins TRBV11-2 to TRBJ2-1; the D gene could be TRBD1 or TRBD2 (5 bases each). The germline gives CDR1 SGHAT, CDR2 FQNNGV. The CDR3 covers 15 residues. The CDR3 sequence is CASSLEGVGSHEQLF. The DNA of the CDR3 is TGTGCCAGCAGCTTAGAGGGGGTGGGTAGCCATGAGCAGTTGTTC.

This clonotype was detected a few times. The CDR3 is CASSYVDRAYEQYF. The CDR3 region has the DNA TGTGCCAGCAGTTACGTAGACAGAGCCTACGAGCAGTACTTC. V is TRBV6-5 and J is TRBJ2-7; possible D gene TRBD1, 5 bases. Germline V gene sequence: CDR1 MNHEY, CDR2 SVGAGI. Trimming removed 2 bases at V and 2 bases at J, with 10 bases between. The CDR3 extends over 14 amino acids.

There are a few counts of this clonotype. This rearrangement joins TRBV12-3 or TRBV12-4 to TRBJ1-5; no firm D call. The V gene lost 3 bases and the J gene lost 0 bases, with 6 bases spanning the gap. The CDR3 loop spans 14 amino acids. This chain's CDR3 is CASSFSPSNQPQHF. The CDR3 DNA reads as TGTGCCAGCAGTTTCTCTCCTAGCAATCAGCCCCAGCATTTT.